This T cell receptor (beta chain) was captured in a study of blood T cell repertoires in COVID-19 (dated by TCRdb to about 2020). For the study in its entirety: The collaborator samples originated in the United States, Italy and Spain and spanned the acute and convalescent phases of COVID-19. The material from the prospective study consisted of cDNA or gDNA derived from T cells, B-cell-depleted T cells, or PBMCs. Subjects who had been exposed to COVID-19, were actively infected with it, or had recovered from it provided the deeply sampled blood TCRbeta repertoires that made up the dataset. The repertoires were made available in a free public database intended to serve as a resource for research on the immune response to SARS-CoV-2. The samples were drawn from two sources: the first 160 participants of the ongoing ImmuneRACE study, and 1,200 or so subjects contributed by 6 global collaborators. Nearly every sample came with metadata listing a de-identified subject ID, COVID-19 status, age in years and sex. Where HLA class I and class II types were available, the types were taken from metadata supplied by the sample provider, not from assay-based typing.

Enrolling through a virtual design, the prospective study's participants ranged in age from roughly 18 to 95 years and lived across about two dozen United States geographic areas. To assign participants to cohorts, the prospective study relied on clinical history that participants themselves reported in a screening survey and a study questionnaire. ImmuneRACE Cohort 3 recovered participants were defined by two consecutive negative NP/OP PCR tests, healthcare professional clearance, or symptom resolution. Mobile phlebotomists in the prospective study collected whole blood, serum and a nasopharyngeal or oropharyngeal swab from every participant. Prospective study participants could optionally give additional blood draws and questionnaires over an approximately two-month period. Blood samples from the prospective study were shipped frozen or at room temperature prior to DNA extraction. On the study overall, not on this receptor specifically: How much clinical and demographic metadata was included differed by source and by participant, and the metadata was provided uncurated.

The immunoSEQ Assay, a bias-controlled multiplex PCR, was used to amplify TCRbeta CDR3 regions from genomic DNA. Turning to the authors' computational methods: The number of nucleated cells in each sample was estimated from the amplification of reference gene primers within the assay. To quantify the absolute abundance of each unique TCRbeta CDR3 rearrangement, sequence reads were collapsed and filtered. Productive Simpson clonality was computed per sample as the square root of Simpson's diversity index over productive rearrangements. The source is immuneACCESS, and TCRdb retained only in-frame sequences with V and J called. Part of the clones is not carried over; for the studies checked, unresolved V genes explain less than half of this, and the remainder is unexplained. D and trimming were read from the DNA, whereas the V and J calls and clone size are those reported in that table. The sample table contains fewer than 350,000 clones; only one count was recorded for about 91% of them. The ten top clones hold around a tenth of the sample.

V loses 4 bases, J loses 9 bases, and the germline ends lie 17 bases apart. CDR1 and CDR2, per the germline V gene, are SGHRS and YFSETQ. There are 15 amino acids in the CDR3, from cysteine to phenylalanine inclusive. CDR3 DNA only is kept here, 45 bases in frame from base 1. For this clone: Its specific antigen is unknown. Nothing much larger sits one base from this clone, and base qualities are not available.

Source material: PBMCs or T cells enriched from blood (not recorded which). Here the chain combines TRBV5-1 and TRBJ1-6, with the identity of the D gene unclear. The receptor was isolated from a woman aged 40 to 50 who had recovered from COVID-19. Here is the DNA: TGCGCCAGCAGCGAGCAAGGAGGTTTTGGTTCACCCCTCCACTTT. This is translated as CASSEQGGFGSPLHF.